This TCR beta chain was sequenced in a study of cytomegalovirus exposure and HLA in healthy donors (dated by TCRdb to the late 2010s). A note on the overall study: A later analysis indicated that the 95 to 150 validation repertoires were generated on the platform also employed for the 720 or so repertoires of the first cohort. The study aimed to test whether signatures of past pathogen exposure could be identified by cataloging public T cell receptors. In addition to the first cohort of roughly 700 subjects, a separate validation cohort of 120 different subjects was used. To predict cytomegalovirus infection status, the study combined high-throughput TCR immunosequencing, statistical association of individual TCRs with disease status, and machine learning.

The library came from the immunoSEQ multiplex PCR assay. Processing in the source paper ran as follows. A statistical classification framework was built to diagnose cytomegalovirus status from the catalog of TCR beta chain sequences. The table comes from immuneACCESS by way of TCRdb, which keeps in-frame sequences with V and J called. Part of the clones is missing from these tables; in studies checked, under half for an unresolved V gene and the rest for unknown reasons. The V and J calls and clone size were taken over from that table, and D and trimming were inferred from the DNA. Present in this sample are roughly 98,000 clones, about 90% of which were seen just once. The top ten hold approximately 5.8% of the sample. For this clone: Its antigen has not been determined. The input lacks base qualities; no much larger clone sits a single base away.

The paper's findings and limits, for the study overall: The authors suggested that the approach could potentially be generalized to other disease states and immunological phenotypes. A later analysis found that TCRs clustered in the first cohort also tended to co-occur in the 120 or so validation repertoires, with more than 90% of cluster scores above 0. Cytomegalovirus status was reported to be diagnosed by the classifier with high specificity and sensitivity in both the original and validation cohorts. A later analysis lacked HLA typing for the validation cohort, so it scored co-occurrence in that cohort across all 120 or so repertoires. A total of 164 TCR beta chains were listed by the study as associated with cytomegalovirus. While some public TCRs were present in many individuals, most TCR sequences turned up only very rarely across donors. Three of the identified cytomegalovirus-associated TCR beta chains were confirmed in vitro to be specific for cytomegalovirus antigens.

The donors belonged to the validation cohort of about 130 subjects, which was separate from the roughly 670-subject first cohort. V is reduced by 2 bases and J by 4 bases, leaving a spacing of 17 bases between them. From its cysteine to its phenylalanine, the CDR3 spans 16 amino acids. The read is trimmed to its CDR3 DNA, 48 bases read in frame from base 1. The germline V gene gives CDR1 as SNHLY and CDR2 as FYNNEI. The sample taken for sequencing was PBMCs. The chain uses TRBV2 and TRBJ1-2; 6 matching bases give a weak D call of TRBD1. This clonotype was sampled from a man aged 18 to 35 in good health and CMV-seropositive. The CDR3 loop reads CASSETGGQLGYGYTF. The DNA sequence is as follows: TGTGCCAGCAGTGAAACGGGAGGACAGTTGGGCTATGGCTACACCTTC. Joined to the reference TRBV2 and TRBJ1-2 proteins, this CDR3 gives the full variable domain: EPEVTQTPSHQVTQMGQEVILRCVPISNHLYFYWYRQILGQKVEFLVSFYNNEISEKSEIFDDQFSVERPDGSNFTLKIRSTKLEDSAMYFCASSETGGQLGYGYTFGSGTRLTVV.